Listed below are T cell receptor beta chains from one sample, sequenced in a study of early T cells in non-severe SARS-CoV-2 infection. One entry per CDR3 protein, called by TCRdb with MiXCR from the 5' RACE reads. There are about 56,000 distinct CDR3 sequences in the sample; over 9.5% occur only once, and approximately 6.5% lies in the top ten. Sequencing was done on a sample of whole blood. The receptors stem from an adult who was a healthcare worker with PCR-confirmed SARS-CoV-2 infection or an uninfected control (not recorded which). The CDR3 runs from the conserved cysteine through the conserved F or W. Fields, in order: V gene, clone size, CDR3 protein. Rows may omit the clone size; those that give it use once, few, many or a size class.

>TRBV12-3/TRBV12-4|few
CASSFPLAGAHEQYF
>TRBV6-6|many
CASSYRGPLNTEAFF
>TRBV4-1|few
CASSQDRLDTQYF
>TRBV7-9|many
CASSLRFGRGTQETQYF
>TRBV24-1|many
CATSDPGPGGDEQFF
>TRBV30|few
CAWSAGTHYGYTF
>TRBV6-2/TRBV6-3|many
CASSYRQGYTDTQYF
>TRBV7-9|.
CASEGPTYEQYF
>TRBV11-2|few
CASSLDPSFYEQYF
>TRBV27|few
CASSSARTIPSNEQFF
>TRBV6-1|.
CASSGSGNSYEQYF
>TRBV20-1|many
CSARDHTSGLTGELFF
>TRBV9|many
CASSPPGRTEAFF
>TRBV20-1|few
CSARGHYLKETQYF
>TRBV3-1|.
CASSQENTPEQYF
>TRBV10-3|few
CAISDGVGQGDYEQYF
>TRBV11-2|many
CASSLTGFTEQYF
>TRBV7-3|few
CASSKDSSYEQYF
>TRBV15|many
CATSRDRGPFSYNEQFF
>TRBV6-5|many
CASSPTGWQETQYF
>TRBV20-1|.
CSANSGFGYTF
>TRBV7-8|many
CASSFRETYGYTF
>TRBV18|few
CASSPQPGQNTQYF
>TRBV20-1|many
CSARVIAMRLGEQYF